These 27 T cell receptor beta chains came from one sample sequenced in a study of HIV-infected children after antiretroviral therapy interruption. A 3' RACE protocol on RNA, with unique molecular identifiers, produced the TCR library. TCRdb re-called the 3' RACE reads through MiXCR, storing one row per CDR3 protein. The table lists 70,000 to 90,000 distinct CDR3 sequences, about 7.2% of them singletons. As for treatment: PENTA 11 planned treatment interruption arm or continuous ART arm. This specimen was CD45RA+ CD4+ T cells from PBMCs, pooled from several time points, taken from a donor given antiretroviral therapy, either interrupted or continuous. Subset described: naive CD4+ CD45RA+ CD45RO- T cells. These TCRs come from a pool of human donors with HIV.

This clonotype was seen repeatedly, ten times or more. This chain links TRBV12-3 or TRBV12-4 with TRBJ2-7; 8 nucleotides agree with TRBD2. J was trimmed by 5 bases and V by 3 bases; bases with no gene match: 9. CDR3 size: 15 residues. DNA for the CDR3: TGTGCCAGCAGTTTGAGCGGGGGCGTCGTACACGAGCAGTACTTC. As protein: CASSLSGGVVHEQYF.

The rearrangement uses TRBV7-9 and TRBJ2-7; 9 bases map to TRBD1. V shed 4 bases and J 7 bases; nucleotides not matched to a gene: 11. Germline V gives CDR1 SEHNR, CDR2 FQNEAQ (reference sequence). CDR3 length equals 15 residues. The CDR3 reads CASSSGTGPRREQYF. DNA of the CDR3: TGTGCCAGCAGCTCCGGGACAGGGCCACGGAGGGAGCAGTACTTC.

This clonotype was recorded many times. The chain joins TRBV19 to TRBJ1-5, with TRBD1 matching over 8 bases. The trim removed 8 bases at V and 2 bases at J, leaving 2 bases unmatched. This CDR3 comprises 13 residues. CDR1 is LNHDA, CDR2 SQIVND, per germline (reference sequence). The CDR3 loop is CASDRGRNQPQHF. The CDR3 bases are TGTGCCAGTGACAGGGGTCGCAATCAGCCCCAGCATTTT.

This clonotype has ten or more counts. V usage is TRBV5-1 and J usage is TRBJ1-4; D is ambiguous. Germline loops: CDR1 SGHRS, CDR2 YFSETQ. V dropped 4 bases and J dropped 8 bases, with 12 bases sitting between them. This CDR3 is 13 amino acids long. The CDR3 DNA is TGCGCCAGCAGCCCTATCGAGGGCGAAAAACTGTTTTTT. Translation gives CASSPIEGEKLFF.

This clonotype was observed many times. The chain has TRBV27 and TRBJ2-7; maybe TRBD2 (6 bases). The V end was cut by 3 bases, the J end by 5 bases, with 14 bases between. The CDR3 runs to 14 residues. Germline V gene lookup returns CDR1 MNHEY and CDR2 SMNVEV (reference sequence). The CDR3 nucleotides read TGTGCCAGCAGTTTCCGGGAGAGGACCAACGAGCAGTACTTC. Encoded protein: CASSFRERTNEQYF.

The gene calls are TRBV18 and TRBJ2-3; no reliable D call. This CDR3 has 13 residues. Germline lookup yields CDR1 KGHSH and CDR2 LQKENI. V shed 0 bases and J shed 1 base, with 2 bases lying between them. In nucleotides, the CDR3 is TGTGCCAGCTCACCACCCGGCACAGATACGCAGTATTTT. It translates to CASSPPGTDTQYF.

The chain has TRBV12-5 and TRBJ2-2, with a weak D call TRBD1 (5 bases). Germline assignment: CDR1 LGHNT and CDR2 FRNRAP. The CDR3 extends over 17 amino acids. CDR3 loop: CASSFHQGTIGTGELFF. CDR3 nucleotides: TGTGCCAGCAGTTTTCACCAGGGAACCATTGGCACCGGGGAGCTGTTTTTT.

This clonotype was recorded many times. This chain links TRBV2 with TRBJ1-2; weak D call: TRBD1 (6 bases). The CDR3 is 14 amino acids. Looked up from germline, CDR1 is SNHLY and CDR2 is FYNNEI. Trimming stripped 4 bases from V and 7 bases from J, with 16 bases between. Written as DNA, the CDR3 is TGTGCCAGCAGTGGCCGGACAGCCCTAGGTGGCTACACCTTC. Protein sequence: CASSGRTALGGYTF.

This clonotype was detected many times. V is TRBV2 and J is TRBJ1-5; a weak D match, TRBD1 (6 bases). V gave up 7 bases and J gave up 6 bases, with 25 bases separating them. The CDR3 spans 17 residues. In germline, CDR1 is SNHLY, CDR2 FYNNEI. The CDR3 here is CASTSPSQGPASQPQHF. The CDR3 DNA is TGTGCCAGCACCAGTCCCTCCCAGGGGCCCGCAAGTCAGCCCCAGCATTTT.

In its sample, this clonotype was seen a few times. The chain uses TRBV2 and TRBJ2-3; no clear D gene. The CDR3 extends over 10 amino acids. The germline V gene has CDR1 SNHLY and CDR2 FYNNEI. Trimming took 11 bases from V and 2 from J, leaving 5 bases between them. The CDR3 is CAGFTDTQYF. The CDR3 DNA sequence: TGTGCCGGATTCACAGATACGCAGTATTTT.

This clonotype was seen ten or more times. The chain's CDR3 is CSARDRQAGMKETQYF. The CDR3 region has the DNA TGCAGTGCTAGAGATCGGCAAGCGGGGATGAAAGAGACCCAGTACTTC. The rearrangement links TRBV20-1 to TRBJ2-5, with 7 bases matching TRBD2. Germline CDR1 DFQATT, CDR2 SNEGSKA (reference sequence). The J segment lost 3 bases and the V segment lost 0 bases, leaving 10 bases of the junction unmatched. CDR3 length: 16 residues.

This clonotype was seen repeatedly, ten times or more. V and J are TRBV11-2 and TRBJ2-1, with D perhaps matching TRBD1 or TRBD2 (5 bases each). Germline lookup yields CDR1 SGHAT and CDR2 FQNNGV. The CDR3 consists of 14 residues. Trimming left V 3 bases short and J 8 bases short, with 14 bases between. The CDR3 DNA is TGTGCCAGCAGCTTCGGAGGAAGGGGCGATGAGCAGTTCTTC. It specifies CASSFGGRGDEQFF.

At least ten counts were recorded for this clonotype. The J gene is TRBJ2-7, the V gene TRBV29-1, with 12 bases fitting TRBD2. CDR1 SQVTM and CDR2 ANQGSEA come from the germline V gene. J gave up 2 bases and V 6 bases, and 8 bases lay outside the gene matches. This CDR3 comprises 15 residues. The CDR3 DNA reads TGCAGCGTCCAGACTAGCGGGGGCTCAACCTACGAGCAGTACTTC. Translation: CSVQTSGGSTYEQYF.

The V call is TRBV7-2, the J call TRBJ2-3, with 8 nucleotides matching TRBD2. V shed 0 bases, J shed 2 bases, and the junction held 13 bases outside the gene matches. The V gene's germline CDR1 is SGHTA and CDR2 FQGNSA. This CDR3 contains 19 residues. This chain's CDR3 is CASSLAGADRGGLTDTQYF. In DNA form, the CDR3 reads TGTGCCAGCAGCTTAGCCGGGGCCGATCGGGGGGGACTCACAGATACGCAGTATTTT.

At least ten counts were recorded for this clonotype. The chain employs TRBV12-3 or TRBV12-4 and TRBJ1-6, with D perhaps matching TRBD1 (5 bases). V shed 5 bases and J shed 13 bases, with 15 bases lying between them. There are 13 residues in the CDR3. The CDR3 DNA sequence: TGTGCCAGCAGTCCTAGGACACCGGAGCCCCTCCACTTT. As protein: CASSPRTPEPLHF.

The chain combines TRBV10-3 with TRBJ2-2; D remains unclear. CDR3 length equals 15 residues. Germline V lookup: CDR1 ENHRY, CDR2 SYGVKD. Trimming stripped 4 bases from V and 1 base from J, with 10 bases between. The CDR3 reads CAISVAKGNTGELFF. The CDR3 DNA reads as TGTGCCATCAGTGTGGCTAAGGGGAACACCGGGGAGCTGTTTTTT.

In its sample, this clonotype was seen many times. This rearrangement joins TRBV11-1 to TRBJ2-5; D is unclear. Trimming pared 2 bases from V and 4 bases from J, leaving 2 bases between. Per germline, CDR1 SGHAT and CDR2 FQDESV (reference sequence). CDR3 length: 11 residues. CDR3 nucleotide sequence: TGTGCCAGCAGCTTATCAGAGACCCAGTACTTC. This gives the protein CASSLSETQYF.

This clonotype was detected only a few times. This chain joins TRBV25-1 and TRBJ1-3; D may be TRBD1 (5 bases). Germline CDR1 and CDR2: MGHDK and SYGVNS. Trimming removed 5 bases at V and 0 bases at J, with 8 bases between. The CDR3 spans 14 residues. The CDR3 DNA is TGTGCCAGCAGTCCCCAGGGCTCTGGAAACACCATATATTTT. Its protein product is CASSPQGSGNTIYF.

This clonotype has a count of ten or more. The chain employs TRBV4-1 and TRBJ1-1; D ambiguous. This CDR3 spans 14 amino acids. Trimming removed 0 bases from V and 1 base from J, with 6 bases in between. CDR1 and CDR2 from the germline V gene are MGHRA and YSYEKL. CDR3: CASSQERWNTEAFF. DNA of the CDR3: TGCGCCAGCAGCCAAGAGCGGTGGAACACTGAAGCTTTCTTT.

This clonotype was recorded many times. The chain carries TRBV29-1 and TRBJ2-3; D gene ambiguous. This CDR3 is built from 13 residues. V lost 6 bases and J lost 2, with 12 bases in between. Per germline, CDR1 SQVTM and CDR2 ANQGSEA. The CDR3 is CSVARGLTDTQYF. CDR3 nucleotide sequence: TGCAGCGTCGCCCGTGGGCTCACAGATACGCAGTATTTT.

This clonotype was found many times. The CDR3 reads CASVAGKVNPTGYTF. The CDR3 DNA sequence: TGTGCCAGCGTCGCAGGGAAGGTGAACCCGACTGGCTACACCTTC. The chain has TRBV2 and TRBJ1-2, with a tentative D call TRBD1 (5 bases). The CDR3 spans 15 residues. From germline, CDR1 is SNHLY and CDR2 FYNNEI. Between the trimmed V and J ends, which lost 8 bases and 7 bases, there was a span of 23 bases.

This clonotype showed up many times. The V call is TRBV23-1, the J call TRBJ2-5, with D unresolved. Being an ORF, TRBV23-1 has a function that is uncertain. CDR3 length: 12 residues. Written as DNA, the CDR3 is TGCGCAAGACGGGCGATTCAAGAGACCCAGTACTTC. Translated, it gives CARRAIQETQYF.

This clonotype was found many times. CDR3 nucleotides: TGTGCCAGCAGTGAAGGGCAGGGCACTGAAGCTTTCTTT. The encoded protein is CASSEGQGTEAFF. The chain uses TRBV6-1 and TRBJ1-1; the D gene is possibly TRBD1 (5 bases). This CDR3 comprises 13 residues. CDR1 and CDR2 from the germline V gene are MNHNS and SASEGT. V dropped 1 base and J dropped 4 bases, with 7 bases sitting between them.

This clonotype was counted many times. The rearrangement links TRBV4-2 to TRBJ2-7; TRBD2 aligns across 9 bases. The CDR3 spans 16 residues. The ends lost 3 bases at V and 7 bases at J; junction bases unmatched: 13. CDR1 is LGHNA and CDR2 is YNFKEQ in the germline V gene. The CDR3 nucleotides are TGTGCCAGCAGCCAGGGCGGCGGGAGGGTACCGGGGGAGCAGTACTTC. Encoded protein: CASSQGGGRVPGEQYF.

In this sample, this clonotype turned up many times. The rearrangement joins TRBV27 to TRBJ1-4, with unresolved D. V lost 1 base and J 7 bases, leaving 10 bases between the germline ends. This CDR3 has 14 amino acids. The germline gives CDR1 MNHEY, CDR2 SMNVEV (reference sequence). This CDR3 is CASSLWGESEKLFF. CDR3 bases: TGTGCCAGCAGTTTATGGGGTGAGAGTGAAAAACTGTTTTTT.

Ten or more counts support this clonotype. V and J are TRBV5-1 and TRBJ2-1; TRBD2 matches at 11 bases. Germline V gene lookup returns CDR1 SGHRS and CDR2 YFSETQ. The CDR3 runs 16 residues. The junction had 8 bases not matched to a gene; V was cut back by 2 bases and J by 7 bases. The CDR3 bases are TGCGCCAGCAGCTTTATAGCGGGGGGGCCGTCGAATGAGCAGTTCTTC. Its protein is CASSFIAGGPSNEQFF. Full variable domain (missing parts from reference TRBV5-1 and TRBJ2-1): KAGVTQTPRYLIKTRGQQVTLSCSPISGHRSVSWYQQTPGQGLQFLFEYFSETQRNKGNFPGRFSGRQFSNSRSEMNVSTLELGDSALYLCASSFIAGGPSNEQFFGPGTRLTVL.

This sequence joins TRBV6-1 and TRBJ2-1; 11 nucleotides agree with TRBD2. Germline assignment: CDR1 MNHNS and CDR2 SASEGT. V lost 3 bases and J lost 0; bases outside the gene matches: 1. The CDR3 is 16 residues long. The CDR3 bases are TGTGCCAGCAGTGATAGCGGGAGGGTCTCCTACAATGAGCAGTTCTTC. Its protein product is CASSDSGRVSYNEQFF.